These 4 T cell receptor beta chains were all obtained from the same sample, sequenced in a study of shared clonotypes between healthy human individuals. The assay was immunoSEQ multiplex PCR, and TCRdb's table has in-frame clones only and misses some. The profile shows about 2.1 million clones, approximately 94% of them singletons. It was CD45RO-negative cells, positively selected for CCR7, that made up naive CD8 cells, with terminally differentiated effector memory CD45RA+ cells excluded. Sequencing was done on a sample of naive CD8+ T cells from PBMCs. The origin of the receptors is a man younger than 30 in good health. Some clones in this sample may be carry-over from other donors' samples.

About this clone itself: Different DNA sequences within this sample yield the same CDR3. The chain carries TRBV19 and TRBJ1-5; D call uncertain. Trimming stripped 3 bases from V and 1 base from J, with 10 bases between. This CDR3 contains 15 residues. Germline CDR1 is LNHDA and CDR2 is SQIVND (reference sequence). The CDR3, as DNA: TGTGCCAGTAGTATCGGCGGGTACAGCAATCAGCCCCAGCATTTT. As protein: CASSIGGYSNQPQHF.

The chain links TRBV27 to TRBJ2-1; 8 nucleotides agree with TRBD1. This CDR3 contains 14 residues. V was clipped by 2 bases and J by 5 bases; unmatched bases: 2. In germline, CDR1 is MNHEY, CDR2 SMNVEV (reference sequence). CDR3 bases: TGTGCCAGCAGTTTACAGGGGGCAGACAATGAGCAGTTCTTC. Amino acid sequence: CASSLQGADNEQFF.

V is TRBV7-9 and J is TRBJ1-2; TRBD1 matches at 8 bases. CDR1 is SEHNR, CDR2 FQNEAQ, per germline (reference sequence). This CDR3 is built from 13 residues. V lost 5 bases and J lost 7; bases outside the gene matches: 6. The CDR3 sequence is CASSMDREAGYTF. As DNA, the CDR3 is TGTGCCAGCAGCATGGACAGGGAGGCTGGCTACACCTTC.

This sequence joins TRBV6-1 and TRBJ2-3; TRBD2 matches 9 bases. V shed 5 bases, J shed 3 bases, and the junction held 3 bases outside the gene matches. Germline V gene sequence: CDR1 MNHNS, CDR2 SASEGT. The CDR3 length is 14 residues. DNA for the CDR3: TGTGCCAGCAGTCTTGGACTAGCGACAGATACGCAGTATTTT. This encodes CASSLGLATDTQYF.